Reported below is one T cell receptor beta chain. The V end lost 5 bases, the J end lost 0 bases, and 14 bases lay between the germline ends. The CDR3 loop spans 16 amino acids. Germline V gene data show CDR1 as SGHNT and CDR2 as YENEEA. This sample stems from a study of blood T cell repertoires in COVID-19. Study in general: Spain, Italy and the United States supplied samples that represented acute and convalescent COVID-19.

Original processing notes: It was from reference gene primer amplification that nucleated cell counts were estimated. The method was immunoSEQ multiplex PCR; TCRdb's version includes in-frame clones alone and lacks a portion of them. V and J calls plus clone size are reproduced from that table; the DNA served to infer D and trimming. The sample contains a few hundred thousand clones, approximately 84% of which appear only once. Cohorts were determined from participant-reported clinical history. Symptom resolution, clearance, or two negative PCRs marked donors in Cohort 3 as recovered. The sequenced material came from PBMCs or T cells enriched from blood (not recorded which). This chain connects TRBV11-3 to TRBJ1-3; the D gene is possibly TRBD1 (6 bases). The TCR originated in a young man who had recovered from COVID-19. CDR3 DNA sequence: TGTGCCAGCAGCGCCCGGGACACATCCTCTGGAAACACCATATATTTT. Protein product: CASSARDTSSGNTIYF.